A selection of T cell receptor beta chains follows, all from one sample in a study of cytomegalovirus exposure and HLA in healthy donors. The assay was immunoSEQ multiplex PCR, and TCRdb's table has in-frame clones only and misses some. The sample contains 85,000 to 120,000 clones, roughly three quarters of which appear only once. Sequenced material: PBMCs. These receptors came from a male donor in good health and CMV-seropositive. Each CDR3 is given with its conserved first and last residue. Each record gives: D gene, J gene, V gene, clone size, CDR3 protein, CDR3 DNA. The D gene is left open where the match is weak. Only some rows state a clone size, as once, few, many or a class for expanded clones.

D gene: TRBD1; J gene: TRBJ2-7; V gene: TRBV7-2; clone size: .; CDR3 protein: CASSLGDRVTYEQYF; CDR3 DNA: TGTGCCAGCAGCTTAGGGGACAGGGTGACCTACGAGCAGTACTTC
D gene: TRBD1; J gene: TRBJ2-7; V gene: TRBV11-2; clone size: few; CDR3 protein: CASSQSDGTGGLYF; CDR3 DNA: TGTGCCAGCAGCCAATCGGATGGGACAGGGGGCTTATACTTC
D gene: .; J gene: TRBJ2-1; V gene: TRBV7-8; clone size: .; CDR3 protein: CASSSDTYNEQFF; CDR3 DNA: TGTGCCAGCAGCTCGGACACCTACAATGAGCAGTTCTTC
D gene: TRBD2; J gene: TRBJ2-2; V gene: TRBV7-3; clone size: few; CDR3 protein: CASSQAGVTNTGELFF; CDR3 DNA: TGTGCCAGCAGCCAAGCGGGGGTGACGAACACCGGGGAGCTGTTTTTT
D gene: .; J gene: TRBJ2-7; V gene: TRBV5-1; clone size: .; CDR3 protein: CASSRTDDNYEQYF; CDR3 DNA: TGCGCCAGCAGCCGGACAGACGATAACTACGAGCAGTACTTC
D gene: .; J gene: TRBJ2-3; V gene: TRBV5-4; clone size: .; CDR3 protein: CASSAGAQQGYTQYF; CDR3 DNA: TGTGCCAGCAGCGCCGGCGCCCAACAGGGTTATACGCAGTATTTT
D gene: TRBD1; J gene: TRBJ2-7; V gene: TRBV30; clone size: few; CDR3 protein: CAWSGQGEQYF; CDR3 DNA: TGTGCCTGGAGCGGACAGGGGGAACAGTACTTC
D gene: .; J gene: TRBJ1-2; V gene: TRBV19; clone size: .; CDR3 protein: CASSIGRNYGYTF; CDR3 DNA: TGTGCCAGTAGTATAGGCAGAAACTATGGCTACACCTTC
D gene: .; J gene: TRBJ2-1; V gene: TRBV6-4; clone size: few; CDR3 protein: CASSDSAGRGHDEQFF; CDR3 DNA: TGTGCCAGCAGTGACTCCGCTGGGAGAGGGCACGATGAGCAGTTCTTC
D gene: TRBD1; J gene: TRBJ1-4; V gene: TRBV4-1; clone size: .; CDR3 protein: CASSPRDSINEKLFF; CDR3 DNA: TGCGCCAGCAGCCCTAGGGACAGCATTAATGAAAAACTGTTTTTT